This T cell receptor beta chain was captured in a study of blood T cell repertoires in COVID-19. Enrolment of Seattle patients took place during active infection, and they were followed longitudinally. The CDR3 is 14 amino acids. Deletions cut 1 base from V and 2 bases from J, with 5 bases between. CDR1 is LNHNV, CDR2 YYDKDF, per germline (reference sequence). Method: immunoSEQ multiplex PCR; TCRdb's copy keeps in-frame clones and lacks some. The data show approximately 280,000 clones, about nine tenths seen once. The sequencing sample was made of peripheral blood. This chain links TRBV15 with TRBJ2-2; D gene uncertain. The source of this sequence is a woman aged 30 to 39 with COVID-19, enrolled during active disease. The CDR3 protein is CATSRVPNTGELFF. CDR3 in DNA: TGTGCCACCAGCAGAGTCCCAAACACCGGGGAGCTGTTTTTT.